The rows below give T cell receptor beta chains drawn from one sample of a study of blood T cell repertoires in COVID-19. The data were produced by immunoSEQ multiplex PCR, yet TCRdb's version contains in-frame clones alone and is incomplete. The table shows hundreds of thousands of clones, with about nine tenths occurring only once. The source material was peripheral blood. These receptors were collected from a middle-aged man with acute or convalescent COVID-19. Both conserved end residues are part of each CDR3. A D gene is named only where the DNA matches it firmly.

j_gene: TRBJ1-2
v_gene: TRBV6-1
d_gene: .
CDR3aa: CASSERQTNPYGYTF

j_gene: TRBJ1-6
v_gene: TRBV9
d_gene: .
CDR3aa: CASSVVGELSYNSPLHF

j_gene: TRBJ1-5
v_gene: TRBV6-6
d_gene: .
CDR3aa: CASSYGAGSSNQPQHF

j_gene: TRBJ1-1
v_gene: TRBV28
d_gene: .
CDR3aa: CASSPGRALNTEAFF

j_gene: TRBJ1-4
v_gene: TRBV25-1
d_gene: .
CDR3aa: CASSEYPGEGEKLFF

j_gene: TRBJ1-1
v_gene: TRBV18
d_gene: .
CDR3aa: CASSPLHMAFF

j_gene: TRBJ2-1
v_gene: TRBV9
d_gene: TRBD2
CDR3aa: CASSPLGTSGPTEFF

j_gene: TRBJ2-1
v_gene: TRBV7-2
d_gene: .
CDR3aa: CASSLTRVDEQFF

j_gene: TRBJ1-2
v_gene: TRBV19
d_gene: TRBD1
CDR3aa: CASSTTTGTGRVTNYGYTF

j_gene: TRBJ1-2
v_gene: TRBV11-1
d_gene: TRBD1
CDR3aa: CASSVGQGAVGYTF

j_gene: TRBJ2-7
v_gene: TRBV19
d_gene: .
CDR3aa: CASSSPGTLTYEQYF

j_gene: TRBJ1-1
v_gene: TRBV3-1/TRBV3-2
d_gene: .
CDR3aa: CASSLSGDTEAFF

j_gene: TRBJ2-6
v_gene: TRBV19
d_gene: .
CDR3aa: CASTVSGANVLTF

j_gene: TRBJ2-5
v_gene: TRBV28
d_gene: .
CDR3aa: CASSLFGGKETQYF

j_gene: TRBJ2-1
v_gene: TRBV6-5
d_gene: TRBD1
CDR3aa: CASRPGQGDEQFF